The clone carrying this T cell receptor beta chain has more than one count but fewer than ten. The data originate from a study of early T cells in non-severe SARS-CoV-2 infection. Study-wide context: Sequencing targeted bulk RNA from unsorted whole blood, leaving chains unpaired.

Molecules of cDNA were individually given unique molecular identifiers that were attached to them. TCRdb redid the calling of the 5' RACE reads with MiXCR, one entry per CDR3 protein. The sample shows over 80,000 distinct CDR3 sequences, roughly 12% of them seen only once. This sequence originates from an adult who was a healthcare worker with PCR-confirmed SARS-CoV-2 infection or an uninfected control (not recorded which). Sequenced material: whole blood, taken at baseline.

The DNA of the CDR3 is TGTGCCAGCAGTCCCGTCCCCGTCCGCCTCTACGAGCAGTACTTC. It encodes CASSPVPVRLYEQYF. V usage is TRBV27 and J usage is TRBJ2-7; D unclear. CDR1 is MNHEY, CDR2 SMNVEV, per germline (reference sequence). There are 15 residues in the CDR3. The V end lost 5 bases, the J end lost 3 bases, and 17 bases lay between the germline ends.